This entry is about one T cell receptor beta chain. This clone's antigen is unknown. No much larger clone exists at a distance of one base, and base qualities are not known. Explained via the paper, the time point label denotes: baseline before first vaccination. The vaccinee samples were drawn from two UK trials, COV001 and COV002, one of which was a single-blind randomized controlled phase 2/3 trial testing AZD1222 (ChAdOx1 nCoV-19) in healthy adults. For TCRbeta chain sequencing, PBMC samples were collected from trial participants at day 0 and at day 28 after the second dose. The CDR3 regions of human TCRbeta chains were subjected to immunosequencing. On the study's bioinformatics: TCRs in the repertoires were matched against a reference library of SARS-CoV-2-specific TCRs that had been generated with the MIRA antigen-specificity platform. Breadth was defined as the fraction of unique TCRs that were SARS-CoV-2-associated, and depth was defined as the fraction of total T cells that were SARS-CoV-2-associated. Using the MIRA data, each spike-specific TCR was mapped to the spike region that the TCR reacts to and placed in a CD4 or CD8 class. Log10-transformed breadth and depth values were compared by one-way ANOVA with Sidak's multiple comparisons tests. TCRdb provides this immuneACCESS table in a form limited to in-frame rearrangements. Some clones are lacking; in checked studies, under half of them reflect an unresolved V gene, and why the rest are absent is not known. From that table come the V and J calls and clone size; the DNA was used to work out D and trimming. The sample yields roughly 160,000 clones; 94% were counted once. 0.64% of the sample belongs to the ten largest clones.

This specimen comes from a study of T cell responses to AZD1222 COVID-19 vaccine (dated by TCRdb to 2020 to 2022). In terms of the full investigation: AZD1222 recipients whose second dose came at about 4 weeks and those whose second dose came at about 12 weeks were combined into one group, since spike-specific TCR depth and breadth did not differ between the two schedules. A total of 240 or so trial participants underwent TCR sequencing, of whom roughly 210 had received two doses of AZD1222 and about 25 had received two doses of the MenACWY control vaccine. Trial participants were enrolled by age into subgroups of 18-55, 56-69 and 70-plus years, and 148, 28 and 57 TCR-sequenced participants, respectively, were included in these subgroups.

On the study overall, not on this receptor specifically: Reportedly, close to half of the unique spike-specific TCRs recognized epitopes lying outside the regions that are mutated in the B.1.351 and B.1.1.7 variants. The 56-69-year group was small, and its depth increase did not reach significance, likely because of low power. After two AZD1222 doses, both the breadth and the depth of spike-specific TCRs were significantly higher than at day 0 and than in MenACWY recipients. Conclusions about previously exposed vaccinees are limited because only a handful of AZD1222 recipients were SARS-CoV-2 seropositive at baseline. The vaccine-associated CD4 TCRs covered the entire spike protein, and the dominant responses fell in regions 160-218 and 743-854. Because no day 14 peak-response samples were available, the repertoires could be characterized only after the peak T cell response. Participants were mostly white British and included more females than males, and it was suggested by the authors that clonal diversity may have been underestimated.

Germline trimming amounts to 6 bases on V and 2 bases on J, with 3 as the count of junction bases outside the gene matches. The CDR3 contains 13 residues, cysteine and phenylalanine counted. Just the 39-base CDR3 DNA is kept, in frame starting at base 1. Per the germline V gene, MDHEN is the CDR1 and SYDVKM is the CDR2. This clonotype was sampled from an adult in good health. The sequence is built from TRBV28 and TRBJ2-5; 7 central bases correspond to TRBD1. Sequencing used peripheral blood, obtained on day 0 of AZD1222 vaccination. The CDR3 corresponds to CASRGGQQETQYF. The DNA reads TGTGCCAGCAGAGGGGGACAGCAAGAGACCCAGTACTTC.